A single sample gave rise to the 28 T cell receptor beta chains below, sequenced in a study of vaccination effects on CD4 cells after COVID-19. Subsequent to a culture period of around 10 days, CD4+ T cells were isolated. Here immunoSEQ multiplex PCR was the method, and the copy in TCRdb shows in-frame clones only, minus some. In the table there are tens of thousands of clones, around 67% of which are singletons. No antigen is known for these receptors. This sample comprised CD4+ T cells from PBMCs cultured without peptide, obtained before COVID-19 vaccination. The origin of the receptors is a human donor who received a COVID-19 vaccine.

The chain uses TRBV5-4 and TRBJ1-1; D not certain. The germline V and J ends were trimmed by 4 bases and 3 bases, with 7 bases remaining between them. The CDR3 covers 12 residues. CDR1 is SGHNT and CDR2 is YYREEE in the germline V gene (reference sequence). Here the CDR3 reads CASSQEYTEAFF. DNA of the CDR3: TGTGCCAGCAGCCAGGAGTACACTGAAGCTTTCTTT. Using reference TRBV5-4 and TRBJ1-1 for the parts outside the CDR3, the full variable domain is ETGVTQSPTHLIKTRGQQVTLRCSSQSGHNTVSWYQQALGQGPQFIFQYYREEENGRGNFPPRFSGLQFPNYSSELNVNALELDDSALYLCASSQEYTEAFFGQGTRLTVV.

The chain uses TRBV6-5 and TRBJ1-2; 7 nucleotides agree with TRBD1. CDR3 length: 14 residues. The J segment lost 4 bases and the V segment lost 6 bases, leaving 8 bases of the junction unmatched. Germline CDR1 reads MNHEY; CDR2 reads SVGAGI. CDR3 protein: CASRGDRYVYGYTF. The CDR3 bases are TGTGCCAGCAGGGGGGACAGATACGTCTATGGCTACACCTTC.

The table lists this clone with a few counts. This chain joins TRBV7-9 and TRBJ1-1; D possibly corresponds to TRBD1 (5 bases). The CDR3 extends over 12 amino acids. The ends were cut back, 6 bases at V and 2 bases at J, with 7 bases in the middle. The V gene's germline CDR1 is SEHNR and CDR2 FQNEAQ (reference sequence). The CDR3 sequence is CASSWDNTEAFF. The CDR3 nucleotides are TGTGCCAGCAGTTGGGACAACACTGAAGCTTTCTTT.

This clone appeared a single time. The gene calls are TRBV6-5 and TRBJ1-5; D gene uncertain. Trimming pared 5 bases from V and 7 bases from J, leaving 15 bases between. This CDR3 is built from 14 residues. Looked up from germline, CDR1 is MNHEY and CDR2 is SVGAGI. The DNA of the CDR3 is TGTGCCAGCAGTCTCGATCTGAGAGGCCAGCCCCAGCATTTT. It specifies CASSLDLRGQPQHF.

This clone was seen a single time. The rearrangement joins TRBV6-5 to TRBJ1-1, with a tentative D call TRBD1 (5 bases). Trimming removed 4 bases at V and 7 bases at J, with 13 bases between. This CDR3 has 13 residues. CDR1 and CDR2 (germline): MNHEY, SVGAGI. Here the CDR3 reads CASSSFRGYEAFF. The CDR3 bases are TGTGCCAGCAGTTCGTTTCGGGGGTATGAAGCTTTCTTT.

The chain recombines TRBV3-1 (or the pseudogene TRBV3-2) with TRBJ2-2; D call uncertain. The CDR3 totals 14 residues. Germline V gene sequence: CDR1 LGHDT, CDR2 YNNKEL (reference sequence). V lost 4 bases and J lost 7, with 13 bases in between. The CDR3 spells CASSRETLNGELFF. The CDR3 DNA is TGTGCCAGCAGCCGAGAGACTTTGAACGGGGAGCTGTTTTTT.

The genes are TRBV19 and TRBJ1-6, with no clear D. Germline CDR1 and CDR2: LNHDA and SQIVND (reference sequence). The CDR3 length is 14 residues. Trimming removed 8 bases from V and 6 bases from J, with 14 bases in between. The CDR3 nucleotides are TGTGCCAGTGCCCTCGTTCGGGGTAATTCACCCCTCCACTTT. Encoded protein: CASALVRGNSPLHF.

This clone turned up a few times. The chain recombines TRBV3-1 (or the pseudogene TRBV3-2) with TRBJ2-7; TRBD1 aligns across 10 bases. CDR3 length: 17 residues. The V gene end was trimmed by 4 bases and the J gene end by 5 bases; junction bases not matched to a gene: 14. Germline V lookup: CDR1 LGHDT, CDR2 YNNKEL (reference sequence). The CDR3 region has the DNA TGTGCCAGCAGCCTCCGATCGGACAGGGGGGGTGGGAACGAGCAGTACTTC. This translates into CASSLRSDRGGGNEQYF.

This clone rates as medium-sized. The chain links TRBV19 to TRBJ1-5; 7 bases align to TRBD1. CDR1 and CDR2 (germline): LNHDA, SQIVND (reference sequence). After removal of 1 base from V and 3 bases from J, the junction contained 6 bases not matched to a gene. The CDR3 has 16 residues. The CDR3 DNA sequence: TGTGCCAGTAGTATAGTCAGGGGGGGAACCAATCAGCCCCAGCATTTT. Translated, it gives CASSIVRGGTNQPQHF.

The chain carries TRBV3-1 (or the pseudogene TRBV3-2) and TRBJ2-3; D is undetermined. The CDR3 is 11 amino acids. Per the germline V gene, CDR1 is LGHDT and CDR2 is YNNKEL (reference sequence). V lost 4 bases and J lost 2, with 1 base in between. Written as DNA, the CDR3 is TGTGCCAGCAGCCTCACAGATACGCAGTATTTT. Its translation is CASSLTDTQYF.

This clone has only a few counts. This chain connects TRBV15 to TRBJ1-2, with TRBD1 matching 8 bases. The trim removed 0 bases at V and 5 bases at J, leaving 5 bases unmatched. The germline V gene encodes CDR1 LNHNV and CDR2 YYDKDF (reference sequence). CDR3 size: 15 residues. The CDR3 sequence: CATSRERGQGYGYTF. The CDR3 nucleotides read TGTGCCACCAGCAGAGAACGAGGACAGGGATATGGCTACACCTTC.

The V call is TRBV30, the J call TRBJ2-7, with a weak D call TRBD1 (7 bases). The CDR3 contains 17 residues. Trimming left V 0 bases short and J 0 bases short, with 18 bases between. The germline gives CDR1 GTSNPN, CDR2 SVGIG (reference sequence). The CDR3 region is CAWSVQGREEYSYEQYF. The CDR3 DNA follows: TGTGCCTGGAGTGTACAGGGGCGGGAAGAATACTCCTACGAGCAGTACTTC. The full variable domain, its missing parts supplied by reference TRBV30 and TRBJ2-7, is SQTIHQWPATLVQPVGSPLSLECTVEGTSNPNLYWYRQAAGRGLQLLFYSVGIGQISSEVPQNLSASRPQDRQFILSSKKLLLSDSGFYLCAWSVQGREEYSYEQYFGPGTRLTVT.

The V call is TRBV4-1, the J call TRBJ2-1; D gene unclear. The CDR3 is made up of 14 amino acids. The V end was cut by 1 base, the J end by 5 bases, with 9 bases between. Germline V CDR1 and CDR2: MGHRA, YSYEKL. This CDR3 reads CASSQGLLNNEQFF. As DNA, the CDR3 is TGCGCCAGCAGCCAAGGTCTTTTGAACAATGAGCAGTTCTTC.

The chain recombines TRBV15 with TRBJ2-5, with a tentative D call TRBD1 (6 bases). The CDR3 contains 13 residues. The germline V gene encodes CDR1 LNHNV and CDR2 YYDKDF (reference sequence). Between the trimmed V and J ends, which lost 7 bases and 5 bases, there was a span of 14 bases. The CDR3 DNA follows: TGTGCCACCACCCAGGGGCGGATGGAGACCCAGTACTTC. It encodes CATTQGRMETQYF.

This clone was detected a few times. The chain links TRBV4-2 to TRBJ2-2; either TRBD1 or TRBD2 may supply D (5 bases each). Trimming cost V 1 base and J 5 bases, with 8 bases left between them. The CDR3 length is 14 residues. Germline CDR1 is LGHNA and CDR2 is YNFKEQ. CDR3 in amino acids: CASSQGGYTGELFF. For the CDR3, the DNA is TGTGCCAGCAGCCAAGGGGGGTATACCGGGGAGCTGTTTTTT.

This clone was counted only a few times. In DNA, the CDR3 is TGTGCCAGCGGGAGCCAGTACAGGGGGGACTATGGCTACACCTTC. Amino acids: CASGSQYRGDYGYTF. V is TRBV27 and J is TRBJ1-2, with 8 positions matching TRBD1. The CDR3 extends over 15 amino acids. Trimming cost V 8 bases and J 3 bases; bases outside gene matches: 11. Looked up from germline, CDR1 is MNHEY and CDR2 is SMNVEV (reference sequence).

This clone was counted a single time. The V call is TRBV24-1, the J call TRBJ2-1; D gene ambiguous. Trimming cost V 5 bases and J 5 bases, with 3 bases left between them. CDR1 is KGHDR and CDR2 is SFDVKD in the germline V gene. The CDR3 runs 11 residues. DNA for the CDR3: TGTGCCACCAGTGTCAACAATGAGCAGTTCTTC. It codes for CATSVNNEQFF.

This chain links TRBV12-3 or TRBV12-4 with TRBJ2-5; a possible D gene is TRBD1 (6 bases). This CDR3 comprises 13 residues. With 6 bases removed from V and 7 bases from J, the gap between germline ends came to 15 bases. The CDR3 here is CASSSTGFGTQYF. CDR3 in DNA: TGTGCCAGCAGCTCCACAGGGTTTGGGACCCAGTACTTC.

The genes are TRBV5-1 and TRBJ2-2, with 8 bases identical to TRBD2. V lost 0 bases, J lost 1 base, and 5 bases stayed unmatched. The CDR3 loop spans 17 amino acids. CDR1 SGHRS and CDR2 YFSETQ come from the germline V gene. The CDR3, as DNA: TGCGCCAGCAGCTTGGCGGGAACTAGCGGGAACACCGGGGAGCTGTTTTTT. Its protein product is CASSLAGTSGNTGELFF.

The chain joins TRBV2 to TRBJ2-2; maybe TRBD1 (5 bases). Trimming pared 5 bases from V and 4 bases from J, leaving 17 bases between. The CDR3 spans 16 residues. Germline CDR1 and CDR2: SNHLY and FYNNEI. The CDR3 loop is CASSPTVSAATGELFF. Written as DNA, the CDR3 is TGTGCCAGCAGTCCGACAGTGTCGGCCGCCACCGGGGAGCTGTTTTTT. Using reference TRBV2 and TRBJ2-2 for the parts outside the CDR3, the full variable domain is EPEVTQTPSHQVTQMGQEVILRCVPISNHLYFYWYRQILGQKVEFLVSFYNNEISEKSEIFDDQFSVERPDGSNFTLKIRSTKLEDSAMYFCASSPTVSAATGELFFGEGSRLTVL.

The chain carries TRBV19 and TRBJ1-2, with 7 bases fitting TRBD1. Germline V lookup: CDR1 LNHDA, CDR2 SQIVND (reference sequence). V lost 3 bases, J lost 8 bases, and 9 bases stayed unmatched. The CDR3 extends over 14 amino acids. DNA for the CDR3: TGTGCCAGTAGTATCGGACAGGTTCTAGCGGGCTACACCTTC. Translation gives CASSIGQVLAGYTF. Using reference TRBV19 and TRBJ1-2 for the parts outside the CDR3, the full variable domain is DGGITQSPKYLFRKEGQNVTLSCEQNLNHDAMYWYRQDPGQGLRLIYYSQIVNDFQKGDIAEGYSVSREKKESFPLTVTSAQKNPTAFYLCASSIGQVLAGYTFGSGTRLTVV.

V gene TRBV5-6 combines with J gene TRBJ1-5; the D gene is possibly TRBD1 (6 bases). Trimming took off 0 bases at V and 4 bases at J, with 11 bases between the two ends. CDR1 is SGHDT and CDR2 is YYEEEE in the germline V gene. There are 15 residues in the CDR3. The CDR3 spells CASSLVWDTNQPQHF. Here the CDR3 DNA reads TGTGCCAGCAGCTTGGTCTGGGACACAAATCAGCCCCAGCATTTT.

CDR3 bases: TGCAGTGCTAGTGGGACAGGGATGGTCACTGAAGCTTTCTTT. It specifies CSASGTGMVTEAFF. The chain joins TRBV20-1 to TRBJ1-1; 9 bases align to TRBD1. CDR1 and CDR2 from the germline V gene are DFQATT and SNEGSKA (reference sequence). V was pared by 3 bases and J by 4 bases, with 6 bases of the junction left unmatched. The CDR3 extends over 14 amino acids.

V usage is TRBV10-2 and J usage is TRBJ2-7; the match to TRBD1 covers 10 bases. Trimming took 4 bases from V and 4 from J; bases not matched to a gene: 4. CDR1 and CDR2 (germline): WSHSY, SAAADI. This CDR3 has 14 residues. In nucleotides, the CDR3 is TGCGCCAGCAGTGGCCGGGACAGGGGATACGAGCAGTACTTC. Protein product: CASSGRDRGYEQYF.

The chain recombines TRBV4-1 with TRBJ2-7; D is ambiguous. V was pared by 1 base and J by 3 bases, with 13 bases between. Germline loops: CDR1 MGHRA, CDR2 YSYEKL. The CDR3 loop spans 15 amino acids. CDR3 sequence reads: CASSQVPSGGYEQYF. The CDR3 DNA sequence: TGCGCCAGCAGCCAAGTACCTTCGGGCGGCTACGAGCAGTACTTC.

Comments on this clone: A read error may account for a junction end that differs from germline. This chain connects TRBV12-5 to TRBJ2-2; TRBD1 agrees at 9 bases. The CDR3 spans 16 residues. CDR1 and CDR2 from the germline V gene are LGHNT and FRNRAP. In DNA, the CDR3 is TGTGCGAGTGGTTTGGACTTCGGACAGGGGTCGTGGGAGCTGTTTTTT. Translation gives CASGLDFGQGSWELFF.

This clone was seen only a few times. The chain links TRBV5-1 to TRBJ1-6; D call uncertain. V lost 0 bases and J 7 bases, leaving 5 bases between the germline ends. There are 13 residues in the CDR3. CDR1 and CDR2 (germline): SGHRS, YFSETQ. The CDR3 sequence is CASSLEPNSPLHF. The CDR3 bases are TGCGCCAGCAGCTTGGAGCCGAATTCACCCCTCCACTTT. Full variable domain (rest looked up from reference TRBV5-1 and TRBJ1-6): KAGVTQTPRYLIKTRGQQVTLSCSPISGHRSVSWYQQTPGQGLQFLFEYFSETQRNKGNFPGRFSGRQFSNSRSEMNVSTLELGDSALYLCASSLEPNSPLHFGNGTRLTVT.

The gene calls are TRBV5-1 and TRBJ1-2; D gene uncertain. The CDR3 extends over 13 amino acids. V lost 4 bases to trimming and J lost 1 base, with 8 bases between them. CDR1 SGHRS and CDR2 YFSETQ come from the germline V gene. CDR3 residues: CASSIQVNYGYTF. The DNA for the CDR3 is TGCGCCAGCAGCATACAAGTTAACTATGGCTACACCTTC.